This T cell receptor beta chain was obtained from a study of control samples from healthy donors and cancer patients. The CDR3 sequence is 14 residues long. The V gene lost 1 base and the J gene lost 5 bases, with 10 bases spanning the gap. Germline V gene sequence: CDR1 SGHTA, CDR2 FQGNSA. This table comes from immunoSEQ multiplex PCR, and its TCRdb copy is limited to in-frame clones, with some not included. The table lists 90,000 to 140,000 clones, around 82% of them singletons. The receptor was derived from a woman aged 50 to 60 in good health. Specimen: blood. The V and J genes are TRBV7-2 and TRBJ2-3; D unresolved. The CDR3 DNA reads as TGTGCCAGCAGCTTAGTGGCCAAAGGAGATACGCAGTATTTT. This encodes CASSLVAKGDTQYF.